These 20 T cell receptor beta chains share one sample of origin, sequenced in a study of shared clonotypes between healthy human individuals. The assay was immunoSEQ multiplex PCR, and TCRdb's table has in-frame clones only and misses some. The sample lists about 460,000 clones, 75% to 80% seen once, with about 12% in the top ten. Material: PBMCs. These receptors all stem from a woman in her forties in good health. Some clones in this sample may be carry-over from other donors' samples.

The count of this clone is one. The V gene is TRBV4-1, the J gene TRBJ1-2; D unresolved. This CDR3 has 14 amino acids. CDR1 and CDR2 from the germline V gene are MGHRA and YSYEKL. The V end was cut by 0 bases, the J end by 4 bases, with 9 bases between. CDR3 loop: CASSQESTTYGYTF. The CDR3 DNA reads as TGCGCCAGCAGCCAAGAGTCTACCACCTATGGCTACACCTTC.

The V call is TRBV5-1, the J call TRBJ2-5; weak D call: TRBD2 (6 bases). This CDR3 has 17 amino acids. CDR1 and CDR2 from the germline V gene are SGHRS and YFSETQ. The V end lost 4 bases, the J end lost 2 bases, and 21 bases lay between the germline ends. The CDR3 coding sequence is TGCGCCAGCAGCGAATTGCCTCCTACTGGGGGGCAAGAGACCCAGTACTTC. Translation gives CASSELPPTGGQETQYF.

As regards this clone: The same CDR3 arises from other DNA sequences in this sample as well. CDR3 region: CSATGPDGYTF. In DNA, the CDR3 is TGCAGTGCTACTGGACCCGATGGCTACACCTTC. J is TRBJ1-2 and V is TRBV20-1, with D unclear. The length of the CDR3 is 11 residues. V lost 4 bases and J 6 bases, leaving 9 bases between the germline ends. The germline V gene encodes CDR1 DFQATT and CDR2 SNEGSKA (reference sequence).

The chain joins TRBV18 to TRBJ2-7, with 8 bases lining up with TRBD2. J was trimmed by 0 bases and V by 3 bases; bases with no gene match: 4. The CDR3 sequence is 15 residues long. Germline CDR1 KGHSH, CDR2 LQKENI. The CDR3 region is CASSPKTSDSYEQYF. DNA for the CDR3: TGTGCCAGCTCACCTAAGACTAGCGACTCCTACGAGCAGTACTTC.

The CDR3, as DNA: TGTGCCAGCAGCTTAAATGGGGGGGCCTCATACAATGAGCAGTTCTTC. It codes for CASSLNGGASYNEQFF. The chain links TRBV7-3 to TRBJ2-1; TRBD2 is a possible D gene (7 bases). Trimming cost V 1 base and J 4 bases, with 14 bases left between them. CDR3 size: 16 residues. Germline CDR1 reads SGHTA; CDR2 reads FQGTGA.

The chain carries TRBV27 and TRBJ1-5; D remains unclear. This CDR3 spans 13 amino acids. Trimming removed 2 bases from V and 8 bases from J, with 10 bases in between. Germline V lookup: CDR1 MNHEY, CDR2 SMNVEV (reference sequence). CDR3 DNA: TGTGCCAGCAGTTTAAGGAGAACCGAGCCCCAGCATTTT. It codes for CASSLRRTEPQHF.

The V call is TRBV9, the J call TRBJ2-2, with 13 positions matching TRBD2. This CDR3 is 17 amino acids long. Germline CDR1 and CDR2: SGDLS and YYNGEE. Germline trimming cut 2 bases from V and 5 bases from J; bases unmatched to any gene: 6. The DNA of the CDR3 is TGTGCCAGCAGCGTCGGGACTAGCGGGACGGGAACCGGGGAGCTGTTTTTT. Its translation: CASSVGTSGTGTGELFF.

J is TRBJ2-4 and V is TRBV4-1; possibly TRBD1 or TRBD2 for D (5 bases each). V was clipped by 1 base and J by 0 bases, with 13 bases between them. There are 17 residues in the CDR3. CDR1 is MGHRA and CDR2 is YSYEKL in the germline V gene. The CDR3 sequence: CASSQGPGRLAKNIQYF. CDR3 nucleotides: TGCGCCAGCAGCCAAGGACCGGGACGGCTAGCCAAAAACATTCAGTACTTC.

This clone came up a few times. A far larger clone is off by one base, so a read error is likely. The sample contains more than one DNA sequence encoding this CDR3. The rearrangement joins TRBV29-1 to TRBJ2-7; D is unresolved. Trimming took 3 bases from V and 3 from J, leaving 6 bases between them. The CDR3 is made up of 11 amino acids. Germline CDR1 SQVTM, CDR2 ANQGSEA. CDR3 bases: TGCAGCGTTGATTCGGGCTACGAGCAGTACTTC. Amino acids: CSVDSGYEQYF.

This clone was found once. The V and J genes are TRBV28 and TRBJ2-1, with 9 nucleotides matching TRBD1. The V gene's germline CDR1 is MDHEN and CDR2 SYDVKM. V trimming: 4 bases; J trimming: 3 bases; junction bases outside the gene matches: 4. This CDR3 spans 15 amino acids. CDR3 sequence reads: CASSYPTGGYNEQFF. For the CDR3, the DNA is TGTGCCAGCAGTTACCCGACAGGGGGCTACAATGAGCAGTTCTTC.

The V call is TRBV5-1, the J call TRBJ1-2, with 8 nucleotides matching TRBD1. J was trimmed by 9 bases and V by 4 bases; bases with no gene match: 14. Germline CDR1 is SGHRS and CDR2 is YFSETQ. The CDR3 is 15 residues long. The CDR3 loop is CASSTQGQGPSSYTF. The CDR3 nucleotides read TGCGCCAGCAGCACCCAAGGACAGGGCCCCAGTAGCTACACCTTC.

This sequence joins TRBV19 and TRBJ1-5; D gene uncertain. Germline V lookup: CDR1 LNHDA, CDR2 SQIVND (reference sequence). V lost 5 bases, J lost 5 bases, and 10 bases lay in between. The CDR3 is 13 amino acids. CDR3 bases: TGTGCCAGTAGTCCTACGGGGTATCAGCCCCAGCATTTT. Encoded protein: CASSPTGYQPQHF.

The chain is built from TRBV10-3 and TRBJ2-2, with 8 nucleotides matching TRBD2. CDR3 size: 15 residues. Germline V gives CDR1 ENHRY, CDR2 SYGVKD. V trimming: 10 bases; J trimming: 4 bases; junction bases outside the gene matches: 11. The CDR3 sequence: CATSGGVVGTGELFF. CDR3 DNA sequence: TGTGCCACCTCGGGAGGGGTCGTGGGCACCGGGGAGCTGTTTTTT.

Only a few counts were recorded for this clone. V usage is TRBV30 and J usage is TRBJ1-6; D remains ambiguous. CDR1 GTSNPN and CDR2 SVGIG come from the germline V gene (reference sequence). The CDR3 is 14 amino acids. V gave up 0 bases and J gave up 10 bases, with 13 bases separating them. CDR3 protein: CAWSVGRSESPLHF. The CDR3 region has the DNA TGTGCCTGGAGTGTAGGCAGGTCGGAGTCACCCCTCCACTTT.

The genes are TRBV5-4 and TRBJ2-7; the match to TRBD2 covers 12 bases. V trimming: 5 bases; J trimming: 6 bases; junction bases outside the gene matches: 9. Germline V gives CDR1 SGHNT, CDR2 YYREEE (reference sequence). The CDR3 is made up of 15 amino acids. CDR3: CASRLAGGGVGEQYF. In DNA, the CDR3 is TGTGCCAGCAGACTAGCGGGAGGTGGGGTCGGCGAGCAGTACTTC. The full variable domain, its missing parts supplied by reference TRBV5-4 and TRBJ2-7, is ETGVTQSPTHLIKTRGQQVTLRCSSQSGHNTVSWYQQALGQGPQFIFQYYREEENGRGNFPPRFSGLQFPNYSSELNVNALELDDSALYLCASRLAGGGVGEQYFGPGTRLTVT.

The CDR3 bases are TGTGCCAGCAGCTTAGCTTCTAGCGGCATAGGCGTCTACGAGCAGTACTTC. Protein: CASSLASSGIGVYEQYF. This chain joins TRBV7-2 and TRBJ2-7; 7 bases are shared with TRBD2. CDR1 is SGHTA, CDR2 FQGNSA, per germline. The CDR3 runs 17 residues. With V trimmed by 0 bases and J by 3 bases, 11 bases remained unmatched. Based on the CDR3 plus reference TRBV7-2 and TRBJ2-7, the full variable domain is GAGVSQSPSNKVTEKGKDVELRCDPISGHTALYWYRQSLGQGLEFLIYFQGNSAPDKSGLPSDRFSAERTGGSVSTLTIQRTQQEDSAVYLCASSLASSGIGVYEQYFGPGTRLTVT.

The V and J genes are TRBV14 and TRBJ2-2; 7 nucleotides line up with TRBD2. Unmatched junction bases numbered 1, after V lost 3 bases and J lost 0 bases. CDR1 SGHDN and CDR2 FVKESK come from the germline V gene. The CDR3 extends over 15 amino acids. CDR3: CASSQGLTNTGELFF. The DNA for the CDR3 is TGTGCCAGCAGCCAGGGACTAACGAACACCGGGGAGCTGTTTTTT.

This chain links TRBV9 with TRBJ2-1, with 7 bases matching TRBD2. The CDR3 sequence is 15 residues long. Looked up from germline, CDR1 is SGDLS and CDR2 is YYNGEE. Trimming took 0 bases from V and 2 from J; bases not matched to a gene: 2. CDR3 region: CASSVGGSAYNEQFF. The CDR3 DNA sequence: TGTGCCAGCAGCGTAGGCGGGAGCGCCTACAATGAGCAGTTCTTC.

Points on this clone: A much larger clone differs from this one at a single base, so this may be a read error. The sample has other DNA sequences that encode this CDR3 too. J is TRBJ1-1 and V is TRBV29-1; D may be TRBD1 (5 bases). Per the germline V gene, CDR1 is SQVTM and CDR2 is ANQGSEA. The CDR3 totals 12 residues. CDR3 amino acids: CSVDRALTEAFF. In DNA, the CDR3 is TGCAGCGTTGACAGGGCTCTCACTGAAGCCTTCTTT.

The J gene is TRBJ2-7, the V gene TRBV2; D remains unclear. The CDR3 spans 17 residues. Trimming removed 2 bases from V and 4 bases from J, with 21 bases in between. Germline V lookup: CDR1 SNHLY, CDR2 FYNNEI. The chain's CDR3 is CASSESWLGSVGYEQYF. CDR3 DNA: TGTGCCAGCAGTGAATCTTGGCTGGGATCGGTAGGATACGAGCAGTACTTC.